This is a list of T cell receptor beta chains from one sample in a study of monozygotic twins with inflammatory bowel disease. TCRdb re-called the 5' RACE reads; one entry per CDR3 protein, DNA not given. The sample's table shows 300,000 to 350,000 distinct CDR3 sequences. The specimen sequenced was blood. The receptors shown here come from a human donor with ulcerative colitis or Crohn's disease, or a healthy co-twin of an affected twin (not recorded which). CDR3s include the opening cysteine and the closing phenylalanine or tryptophan.

J | V | CDR3
TRBJ2-3 | TRBV10-3 | CAISELAEGTDTQYF
TRBJ2-1 | TRBV5-1 | CASSLVTSGDEQFF
TRBJ2-7 | TRBV5-1 | CASSRGDSYEQYF
TRBJ2-1 | TRBV5-1 | CASANMPTGSYNEQFF
TRBJ2-2 | TRBV28 | CASSLSGRKNTGELFF
TRBJ1-5 | TRBV7-8 | CASSLGQIGGSRSNQPQHF
TRBJ1-4 | TRBV20-1 | CSATRQGAEKLFF
TRBJ1-1 | TRBV4-3 | CASSQDGPPRNTEAFF
TRBJ1-1 | TRBV15 | CATSRAIRGHGEAFF
TRBJ1-1 | TRBV24-1 | CATSVPGQTTLKLFF
TRBJ1-2 | TRBV20-1 | CSARDLTPRNTF
TRBJ1-1 | TRBV28 | CASRGPVTEAFF
TRBJ1-5 | TRBV29-1 | CSVDRGPDLGQPQHF
TRBJ2-1 | TRBV5-1 | CASSLASGTPMNEQFF
TRBJ1-2 | TRBV20-1 | CSARDTKAGSYGYTF
TRBJ2-7 | TRBV19 | CASSMVLGSYEQYF